The rows below give T cell receptor beta chains drawn from one sample of a study of CD8+ T cells in alopecia areata. The data were produced by immunoSEQ multiplex PCR, yet TCRdb's version contains in-frame clones alone and is incomplete. The sample consists of 150,000 to 250,000 clones, more than 55% of them appearing once. Source: CD4+ T cells sorted from blood, taken at week 4, from a patient treated with tofacitinib. The receptors were gathered from a human donor with alopecia areata. The CDR3 runs from the conserved cysteine through the conserved F or W. D genes are given only for firm matches. Clone sizes are given selectively: once, few, many, or a class where the clone is expanded.

clone size,J gene,D gene,V gene,CDR3 length,CDR3 protein,CDR3 DNA
-,TRBJ1-6,-,TRBV5-1,15,CASSLKGNDNSPLHF,TGCGCCAGCAGCTTGAAAGGGAACGATAATTCACCCCTCCACTTT
-,TRBJ2-5,TRBD2,TRBV18,18,CASSPPRGTSGTQETQYF,TGTGCCAGCTCCCCCCCTAGGGGGACTAGCGGGACACAAGAGACCCAGTACTTC
-,TRBJ2-5,-,TRBV7-2,15,CASSLGWGRQETQYF,TGTGCCAGCAGCTTAGGATGGGGGCGCCAAGAGACCCAGTACTTC
-,TRBJ1-1,TRBD1,TRBV5-6,16,CASSPGTGKGYTEAFF,TGTGCCAGCAGCCCCGGGACAGGGAAGGGGTACACTGAAGCTTTCTTT
-,TRBJ2-2,-,TRBV2,14,CASSLVSAAGELFF,TGTGCCAGCAGCTTAGTATCCGCCGCCGGGGAGCTGTTTTTT
once,TRBJ2-5,TRBD1,TRBV7-2,16,CASSRGTGVTQETQYF,TGTGCCAGCAGCCGGGGGACAGGGGTGACTCAAGAGACCCAGTACTTC
-,TRBJ2-5,TRBD2,TRBV5-6,12,CASTGPGGTQYF,TGTGCCAGCACCGGGCCGGGGGGGACCCAGTACTTC
-,TRBJ1-6,TRBD1,TRBV30,15,CAWRDRGAPNSPLHF,TGTGCCTGGAGGGACAGGGGTGCCCCCAATTCACCCCTCCACTTT
-,TRBJ1-2,-,TRBV2,12,CASKVTNYGYTF,TGTGCCAGTAAAGTTACTAACTATGGCTACACCTTC
-,TRBJ1-2,TRBD1,TRBV29-1,13,CSVGDRGPYGYTF,TGCAGCGTTGGTGACAGGGGGCCCTATGGCTACACCTTC
-,TRBJ1-1,TRBD1,TRBV29-1,13,CSADVGQGTEAFF,TGCAGCGCCGACGTGGGACAGGGGACTGAAGCTTTCTTT
-,TRBJ1-1,-,TRBV14,12,CASSPANTEAFF,TGTGCCAGCAGCCCCGCGAACACTGAAGCTTTCTTT
-,TRBJ2-2,-,TRBV6-6,16,CASSYGSQLNTGELFF,TGTGCCAGCAGTTACGGTAGTCAGCTGAACACCGGGGAGCTGTTTTTT
-,TRBJ1-1,TRBD1,TRBV5-4,15,CASSLDRDRITEAFF,TGTGCCAGCAGCTTGGATCGGGACAGGATCACTGAAGCTTTCTTT
few,TRBJ1-6,-,TRBV29-1,13,CSVGTARDSPLHF,TGCAGCGTTGGGACCGCGAGGGATTCACCCCTCCACTTT
-,TRBJ2-5,-,TRBV29-1,11,CSVIIGETQYF,TGCAGCGTTATAATCGGGGAGACCCAGTACTTC
-,TRBJ1-3,-,TRBV5-1,16,CASSFGEHVSGNTIYF,TGCGCCAGCAGTTTCGGAGAGCATGTCTCGGGAAACACCATATATTTT
-,TRBJ1-6,-,TRBV15,13,CATSREGDSPLHF,TGTGCCACCAGCAGAGAGGGGGATTCACCCCTCCACTTT
-,TRBJ1-1,-,TRBV29-1,14,CSVAGFGADTEAFF,TGCAGCGTTGCTGGATTTGGGGCGGACACTGAAGCTTTCTTT
-,TRBJ1-5,-,TRBV19,14,CASSSLGGNQPQHF,TGTGCCAGTAGTTCTTTGGGGGGCAATCAGCCCCAGCATTTT
-,TRBJ2-6,-,TRBV2,15,CASRVQGSGANVLTF,TGTGCCAGCAGGGTACAGGGCTCTGGGGCCAACGTCCTGACTTTC
few,TRBJ1-2,TRBD1,TRBV30,12,CAWGQGAYGYTF,TGTGCCTGGGGCCAGGGGGCGTATGGCTACACCTTC
-,TRBJ2-2,-,TRBV5-1,13,CASSAPVTGELFF,TGCGCCAGCAGCGCCCCCGTCACCGGGGAGCTGTTTTTT
-,TRBJ2-7,TRBD2,TRBV29-1,15,CSVGLAGGHSYEQYF,TGCAGCGTTGGGCTAGCGGGGGGGCACTCCTACGAGCAGTACTTC
-,TRBJ2-3,TRBD2,TRBV6-5,15,CASRETGGYTDTQYF,TGTGCCAGCAGGGAAACGGGGGGATACACAGATACGCAGTATTTT
-,TRBJ2-2,-,TRBV30,11,CAWSVNGELFF,TGTGCCTGGAGTGTAAACGGGGAGCTGTTTTTT
-,TRBJ1-6,-,TRBV27,16,CASSLSAGIGNSPLHF,TGTGCCAGCAGTTTATCAGCTGGGATCGGGAATTCACCCCTCCACTTT
-,TRBJ1-6,-,TRBV7-2,14,CASSLGQINSPLHF,TGTGCCAGCAGCTTAGGCCAGATTAATTCACCCCTCCACTTT
-,TRBJ1-5,-,TRBV30,15,CAWSGQFGPNQPQHF,TGTGCCTGGAGTGGGCAGTTCGGGCCGAATCAGCCCCAGCATTTT
few,TRBJ2-5,TRBD1,TRBV5-1,14,CASSFGTGKETQYF,TGCGCCAGCAGCTTCGGGACAGGGAAAGAGACCCAGTACTTC
few,TRBJ2-7,TRBD1,TRBV14,12,CASTSGTAAKYF,TGTGCCAGCACCTCCGGGACAGCCGCGAAGTACTTC
-,TRBJ2-1,TRBD2,TRBV4-2,18,CASSQESPLAGAYNEQFF,TGTGCCAGCAGCCAAGAATCCCCTCTAGCGGGGGCGTACAATGAGCAGTTCTTC
few,TRBJ2-7,-,TRBV7-2,14,CASSSPRFTYEQYF,TGTGCCAGCAGTTCTCCGCGGTTTACCTACGAGCAGTACTTC
-,TRBJ1-1,-,TRBV27,13,CASTTATGFVAFF,TGTGCCAGCACCACAGCCACAGGGTTTGTAGCTTTCTTT
-,TRBJ2-3,-,TRBV6-1,13,CASSEAGSDTQYF,TGTGCCAGCAGTGAAGCCGGGTCAGATACGCAGTATTTT
-,TRBJ2-7,-,TRBV30,11,CAWRRSYEQYF,TGTGCCTGGAGGCGGTCGTACGAGCAGTACTTC
few,TRBJ1-2,-,TRBV11-1,11,CASSLRSGYTF,TGTGCCAGCAGCTTGAGGAGCGGCTACACCTTC
-,TRBJ1-5,-,TRBV18,13,CASSPVGDQPQHF,TGTGCCAGCTCACCAGTGGGAGATCAGCCCCAGCATTTT
-,TRBJ2-7,TRBD1,TRBV2,14,CASSLGQGSYEQYF,TGTGCCAGCAGTTTAGGACAGGGAAGCTACGAGCAGTACTTC
few,TRBJ1-5,-,TRBV5-1,13,CASSAGKDQPQHF,TGCGCCAGCAGTGCAGGGAAAGATCAGCCCCAGCATTTT
-,TRBJ1-5,-,TRBV27,14,CASSQRGVNQPQHF,TGTGCCAGCAGTCAGAGGGGGGTCAATCAGCCCCAGCATTTT
few,TRBJ1-2,TRBD1,TRBV29-1,14,CSTPGQGGYYGYTF,TGCAGCACACCGGGACAGGGTGGATACTATGGCTACACCTTC
-,TRBJ2-3,-,TRBV29-1,14,CSATLAIFTDTQYF,TGCAGCGCGACTCTAGCGATCTTCACAGATACGCAGTATTTT
once,TRBJ2-1,TRBD2,TRBV5-4,17,CASRSGLAGGHTSEQFF,TGTGCCAGCAGGTCCGGACTAGCGGGGGGGCATACTTCTGAGCAGTTCTTC
-,TRBJ2-5,-,TRBV15,17,CATSRALGTPGEETQYF,TGTGCCACCAGCAGAGCCTTGGGGACACCGGGGGAGGAGACCCAGTACTTC
-,TRBJ2-1,-,TRBV18,13,CASSPPSFNEQFF,TGTGCCAGCTCACCACCTTCCTTTAATGAGCAGTTCTTC
-,TRBJ1-1,-,TRBV29-1,12,CSVEGKGGSAFF,TGCAGCGTTGAAGGGAAAGGGGGTTCAGCTTTCTTT
-,TRBJ2-2,TRBD1,TRBV30,14,CAWEGTGNTGELFF,TGTGCCTGGGAGGGGACAGGCAACACCGGGGAGCTGTTTTTT
few,TRBJ1-4,TRBD1,TRBV30,18,CAWSGDRWSSSPNEKLFF,TGTGCCTGGAGTGGGGACAGGTGGTCCTCTTCACCTAATGAAAAACTGTTTTTT
-,TRBJ1-2,TRBD1,TRBV5-6,15,CASSSVGTGVSGYTF,TGTGCCAGCAGCTCCGTCGGTACAGGGGTTAGTGGCTACACCTTC
-,TRBJ2-2,-,TRBV15,15,CATSRELHPRWELFF,TGTGCCACCAGCAGAGAACTCCACCCTCGATGGGAGCTGTTTTTT
-,TRBJ2-5,TRBD1,TRBV29-1,15,CSVGQGLNVKETQYF,TGCAGCGTGGGACAGGGGCTTAACGTCAAGGAGACCCAGTACTTC
-,TRBJ2-3,TRBD2,TRBV14,19,CASSQIGRWGLAGPDTQYF,TGTGCCAGCAGCCAAATTGGTAGATGGGGACTAGCGGGCCCAGATACGCAGTATTTT
few,TRBJ2-2,-,TRBV11-2,15,CASSLGGTPPGELFF,TGTGCCAGCAGCTTAGGCGGGACACCCCCCGGGGAGCTGTTTTTT
-,TRBJ2-5,-,TRBV30,11,CACKGQETQYF,TGTGCCTGTAAAGGGCAAGAGACCCAGTACTTC